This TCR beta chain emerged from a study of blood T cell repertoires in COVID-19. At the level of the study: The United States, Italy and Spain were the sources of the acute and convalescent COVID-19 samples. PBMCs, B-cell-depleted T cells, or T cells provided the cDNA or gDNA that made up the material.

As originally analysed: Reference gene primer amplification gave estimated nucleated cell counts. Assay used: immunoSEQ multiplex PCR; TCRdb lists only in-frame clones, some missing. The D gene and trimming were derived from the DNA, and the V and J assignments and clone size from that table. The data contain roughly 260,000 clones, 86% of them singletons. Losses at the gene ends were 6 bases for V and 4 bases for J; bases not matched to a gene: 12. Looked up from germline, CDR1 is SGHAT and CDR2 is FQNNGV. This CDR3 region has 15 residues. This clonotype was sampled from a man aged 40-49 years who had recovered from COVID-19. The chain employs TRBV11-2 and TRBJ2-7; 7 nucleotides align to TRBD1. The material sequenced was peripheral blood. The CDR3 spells CASSWSTGTVYEQYF. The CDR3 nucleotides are TGTGCCAGCAGTTGGTCGACCGGGACAGTTTACGAGCAGTACTTC.